Here is one T cell receptor (beta chain) with its context. Its antigen is still unknown. Germline V gives CDR1 LNHNV, CDR2 YYDKDF (reference sequence). CDR3 length: 15 amino acids. The V end lost 0 bases, the J end lost 10 bases, and 18 bases lay between the germline ends. Some clones are missing from TCRdb's copy, which holds only in-frame ones; the method was immunoSEQ multiplex PCR. Of 55,000 to 90,000 clones listed, about 91% are singletons. This sample was included in a study of OX40 agonist ivuxolimab in advanced cancers. Looking at the study overall: Partial responses occurred in Three dose-escalation patients, one with hepatocellular carcinoma and two with cutaneous melanoma. Study results and caveats: Average numbers of expanded clones were greater in CD8+ T cells than in CD4+. Within 6 weeks, CD4+ and CD8+ blood T cells expanded clonally at 0.1 to 3.0 mg/kg.

The sequences come from CD4+ or CD8+ T cells sorted from blood, collected in a trial of the OX40 agonist ivuxolimab. This chain links TRBV15 with TRBJ1-1; D remains unclear. The sequence derives from an adult with an advanced solid tumor such as melanoma, head and neck, liver or kidney cancer. The chain's CDR3 is CATSRDWGLTTSAFF. In nucleotides, the CDR3 is TGTGCCACCAGCAGAGATTGGGGATTAACCACGTCAGCTTTCTTT.